Following are 25 T cell receptor beta chains from one sample sequenced in a study of shared clonotypes between healthy human individuals. The table came from immunoSEQ multiplex PCR; TCRdb's copy has only in-frame clones and leaves some out. The sample lists around 940,000 clones; about three quarters were seen once. The specimen was memory CD4+ T cells sorted from blood. Specified subset: CD45RA-negative fraction. The receptors were gathered from a young man in good health.

This chain links TRBV5-1 with TRBJ2-3; D unclear. CDR3 length equals 17 residues. The germline gives CDR1 SGHRS, CDR2 YFSETQ. Trimming stripped 4 bases from V and 2 bases from J, with 20 bases between. CDR3 sequence: CASSPPRAQSITDTQYF. The CDR3 DNA reads as TGCGCCAGCAGCCCACCTAGAGCGCAGTCTATCACAGATACGCAGTATTTT.

The sample holds a few counts of this clone. This chain connects TRBV4-1 to TRBJ1-5; possibly TRBD1 for D (6 bases). V gave up 2 bases and J gave up 4 bases, with 15 bases separating them. Germline CDR1 and CDR2: MGHRA and YSYEKL. The CDR3 loop spans 16 amino acids. The CDR3 bases are TGCGCCAGCAGCCAATACTCGGGACAAATAAATCAGCCCCAGCATTTT. Protein product: CASSQYSGQINQPQHF.

Here the CDR3 reads CASSLAQVTDTQYF. CDR3 nucleotide sequence: TGTGCCAGCAGCTTAGCCCAGGTGACAGATACGCAGTATTTT. V usage is TRBV11-3 and J usage is TRBJ2-3; no clear D gene. V was pared by 1 base and J by 3 bases, with 8 bases between. Looked up from germline, CDR1 is SGHNT and CDR2 is YENEEA. CDR3 length equals 14 residues.

The gene calls are TRBV6-6 and TRBJ1-5; 8 nucleotides line up with TRBD1. Trimming took 6 bases from V and 7 from J; bases not matched to a gene: 5. The CDR3 runs 13 residues. CDR1 is MNHNY and CDR2 is SVGAGI in the germline V gene (reference sequence). The CDR3 loop reads CASRRDRMQPQHF. The CDR3 DNA follows: TGTGCCAGCAGAAGGGACAGGATGCAGCCCCAGCATTTT.

This chain uses TRBV30 with TRBJ1-6, with 7 bases aligning to TRBD1. The CDR3 runs 13 residues. V was clipped by 3 bases and J by 7 bases; unmatched bases: 3. Germline values: CDR1 GTSNPN, CDR2 SVGIG (reference sequence). In DNA, the CDR3 is TGTGCCTGGAGGGGACAGCAAAATTCACCCCTCCACTTT. It translates to CAWRGQQNSPLHF.

V gene TRBV5-1 combines with J gene TRBJ1-1, with 9 bases lining up with TRBD1. Trimming at V came to 3 bases and at J to 3 bases, leaving 3 bases not matched to a gene. Germline V CDR1 and CDR2: SGHRS, YFSETQ. This CDR3 has 14 amino acids. CDR3 region: CASSYRTGDTEAFF. CDR3 DNA sequence: TGCGCCAGCAGCTATCGGACAGGGGACACTGAAGCTTTCTTT.

The table lists this clone with a count of one. This sample includes further DNA sequences coding for the same CDR3. The genes are TRBV2 and TRBJ1-2; 7 bases line up with TRBD1. There are 13 residues in the CDR3. J gave up 3 bases and V 5 bases, and 3 bases lay outside the gene matches. CDR1 is SNHLY, CDR2 FYNNEI, per germline. The DNA for the CDR3 is TGTGCCAGCAGTCGTCAGGGGGACTATGGCTACACCTTC. This codes for CASSRQGDYGYTF.

The J gene is TRBJ1-6, the V gene TRBV2, with no clear D. Deletions cut 4 bases from V and 6 bases from J, with 16 bases between. CDR3 length equals 16 residues. CDR1 and CDR2 from the germline V gene are SNHLY and FYNNEI. DNA of the CDR3: TGTGCCAGCAGTGGTGACGCAACCCGCCTTAATTCACCCCTCCACTTT. It encodes CASSGDATRLNSPLHF.

V is TRBV2 and J is TRBJ1-2; 8 bases are a match to TRBD1. Germline V gene sequence: CDR1 SNHLY, CDR2 FYNNEI. Trimming cost V 3 bases and J 5 bases; bases outside gene matches: 2. The CDR3 is 13 residues long. This CDR3 reads CASSEGDRYGYTF. The CDR3 DNA reads as TGTGCCAGCAGTGAGGGGGACAGGTATGGCTACACCTTC. Using reference TRBV2 and TRBJ1-2 for the parts outside the CDR3, the full variable domain is EPEVTQTPSHQVTQMGQEVILRCVPISNHLYFYWYRQILGQKVEFLVSFYNNEISEKSEIFDDQFSVERPDGSNFTLKIRSTKLEDSAMYFCASSEGDRYGYTFGSGTRLTVV.

In this sample, this clone turned up a few times. This sequence joins TRBV27 and TRBJ1-4, with D unresolved. Trimming stripped 6 bases from V and 0 bases from J, with 8 bases between. Germline CDR1 reads MNHEY; CDR2 reads SMNVEV (reference sequence). The CDR3 extends over 14 amino acids. The CDR3 nucleotides read TGTGCCAGCAGCTCAAGTGCAACTAATGAAAAACTGTTTTTT. Protein sequence: CASSSSATNEKLFF.

V is TRBV14 and J is TRBJ1-6; no clear D. Per germline, CDR1 SGHDN and CDR2 FVKESK. V dropped 1 base and J dropped 6 bases, with 4 bases sitting between them. This CDR3 is 13 amino acids long. CDR3 sequence reads: CASSQGVNSPLHF. Here the CDR3 DNA reads TGTGCCAGCAGCCAAGGGGTTAATTCACCCCTCCACTTT.

V usage is TRBV28 and J usage is TRBJ2-2; D perhaps matches TRBD1 (5 bases). V was shortened by 3 bases and J by 7 bases, with 15 bases between the two germline ends. The CDR3 sequence is 15 residues long. CDR1 and CDR2 (germline): MDHEN, SYDVKM. CDR3 amino acids: CASSFFTGHSGELFF. The CDR3 DNA reads TGTGCCAGCAGTTTCTTCACAGGTCATAGCGGGGAGCTGTTTTTT.

V and J are TRBV19 and TRBJ2-7; the D gene is possibly TRBD2 (5 bases). This CDR3 is built from 14 residues. V was cut by 0 bases and J by 1 base, with 7 bases left in between. In germline, CDR1 is LNHDA, CDR2 SQIVND (reference sequence). The CDR3 loop is CASSIDEGSYEQYF. The CDR3 DNA follows: TGTGCCAGTAGTATAGACGAGGGATCCTACGAGCAGTACTTC. Full variable domain (remainder filled in from reference TRBV19 and TRBJ2-7): DGGITQSPKYLFRKEGQNVTLSCEQNLNHDAMYWYRQDPGQGLRLIYYSQIVNDFQKGDIAEGYSVSREKKESFPLTVTSAQKNPTAFYLCASSIDEGSYEQYFGPGTRLTVT.

The chain is built from TRBV27 and TRBJ1-4, with D perhaps matching TRBD1 (5 bases). The germline V gene encodes CDR1 MNHEY and CDR2 SMNVEV (reference sequence). CDR3 length: 15 amino acids. Between the trimmed V and J ends, which lost 6 bases and 5 bases, there was a span of 16 bases. CDR3 coding DNA: TGTGCCAGCAGGAAGGCTGGGGGGGGAAATGAAAAACTGTTTTTT. It translates to CASRKAGGGNEKLFF.

The chain is built from TRBV18 and TRBJ1-4; 7 bases are shared with TRBD1. J lost 6 bases, V lost 1 base, and 5 bases had no gene match. CDR1 and CDR2 from the germline V gene are KGHSH and LQKENI. The CDR3 spans 15 residues. This CDR3 is CASSPRKGADEKLFF. CDR3 coding DNA: TGTGCCAGCTCACCACGAAAGGGGGCGGATGAAAAACTGTTTTTT. The full variable domain, its missing parts supplied by reference TRBV18 and TRBJ1-4, is NAGVMQNPRHLVRRRGQEARLRCSPMKGHSHVYWYRQLPEEGLKFMVYLQKENIIDESGMPKERFSAEFPKEGPSILRIQQVVRGDSAAYFCASSPRKGADEKLFFGSGTQLSVL.

The V and J genes are TRBV5-1 and TRBJ2-5; D unclear. V gave up 4 bases and J gave up 5 bases, with 12 bases separating them. The CDR3 runs 13 residues. Per germline, CDR1 SGHRS and CDR2 YFSETQ. CDR3 in amino acids: CASSPPVPETQYF. In nucleotides, the CDR3 is TGCGCCAGCAGCCCGCCCGTCCCGGAGACCCAGTACTTC.

This clone has just a few counts. The V and J genes are TRBV7-2 and TRBJ1-1; possibly TRBD1 for D (5 bases). CDR1 and CDR2 (germline): SGHTA, FQGNSA. This CDR3 is built from 14 residues. V lost 1 base and J 7 bases, leaving 13 bases between the germline ends. The CDR3 spells CASSLGGSAGEAFF. CDR3 DNA sequence: TGTGCCAGCAGCTTAGGGGGGTCAGCTGGTGAAGCTTTCTTT.

This clone has more than one count but fewer than ten. This chain uses TRBV15 with TRBJ2-7, with D hard to call. The CDR3 is 14 amino acids. Germline-derived CDR1 and CDR2 are LNHNV and YYDKDF (reference sequence). V lost 4 bases and J 4 bases, leaving 14 bases between the germline ends. As DNA, the CDR3 is TGTGCCACCAGCATGGAACTCAAGGGTTACGAGCAGTACTTC. It specifies CATSMELKGYEQYF.

Ten or more counts support this clone. The chain is built from TRBV6-6 and TRBJ2-3; 8 bases line up with TRBD2. CDR1 and CDR2 from the germline V gene are MNHNY and SVGAGI (reference sequence). V shed 5 bases and J 8 bases; nucleotides not matched to a gene: 9. The CDR3 covers 14 residues. The DNA for the CDR3 is TGTGCCAGCAGTACCCCGGGACTAGTTGGTACGCAGTATTTT. Its translation: CASSTPGLVGTQYF.

This chain joins TRBV29-1 and TRBJ2-5; tentative D call: TRBD1 (5 bases). The CDR3 extends over 15 amino acids. V gave up 4 bases and J gave up 5 bases, with 20 bases separating them. Looked up from germline, CDR1 is SQVTM and CDR2 is ANQGSEA. CDR3 sequence reads: CSVGSGLSLGETQYF. The CDR3 DNA follows: TGCAGCGTTGGGTCAGGGTTATCTTTAGGGGAGACCCAGTACTTC.

This clone was found once. The rearrangement joins TRBV29-1 to TRBJ1-3; a possible D gene is TRBD1 (6 bases). The CDR3 spans 15 residues. The V end lost 2 bases, the J end lost 4 bases, and 15 bases lay between the germline ends. CDR1 is SQVTM and CDR2 is ANQGSEA in the germline V gene. The chain's CDR3 is CSVESNPGTGNTIYF. The CDR3 DNA follows: TGCAGCGTTGAAAGCAACCCAGGGACAGGAAACACCATATATTTT.

The chain couples TRBV7-2 to TRBJ2-3; 12 nucleotides agree with TRBD2. The germline CDR1 and CDR2 sequences are SGHTA and FQGNSA. V trimming: 5 bases; J trimming: 11 bases; junction bases outside the gene matches: 5. This CDR3 contains 13 residues. DNA of the CDR3: TGTGCCAGCAGCATACTGACTAGCGGGGGGCAGTATTTT. It specifies CASSILTSGGQYF.

The chain is built from TRBV11-2 and TRBJ1-2; 7 positions agree with TRBD1. The CDR3 sequence is 15 residues long. V was pared by 1 base and J by 2 bases, with 4 bases of the junction left unmatched. Looked up from germline, CDR1 is SGHAT and CDR2 is FQNNGV. As DNA, the CDR3 is TGTGCCAGCAGCTTAGCCGGACAGGCGAACTATGGCTACACCTTC. This encodes CASSLAGQANYGYTF.

This chain joins TRBV19 and TRBJ1-2; D is possibly TRBD1 (5 bases). There are 11 residues in the CDR3. The V end lost 4 bases, the J end lost 8 bases, and 8 bases lay between the germline ends. Germline CDR1 and CDR2: LNHDA and SQIVND (reference sequence). The CDR3 here is CASSKGVGYTF. The CDR3 DNA follows: TGTGCCAGTAGTAAAGGGGTCGGCTACACCTTC.

This clone was detected only once. This chain joins TRBV11-2 and TRBJ2-5, with 10 positions matching TRBD2. Germline values: CDR1 SGHAT, CDR2 FQNNGV. This CDR3 is built from 15 residues. J was trimmed by 2 bases and V by 2 bases; bases with no gene match: 2. CDR3 coding DNA: TGTGCCAGCAGCTTACCTAGCGGGAGTCAAGAGACCCAGTACTTC. It yields the protein CASSLPSGSQETQYF.